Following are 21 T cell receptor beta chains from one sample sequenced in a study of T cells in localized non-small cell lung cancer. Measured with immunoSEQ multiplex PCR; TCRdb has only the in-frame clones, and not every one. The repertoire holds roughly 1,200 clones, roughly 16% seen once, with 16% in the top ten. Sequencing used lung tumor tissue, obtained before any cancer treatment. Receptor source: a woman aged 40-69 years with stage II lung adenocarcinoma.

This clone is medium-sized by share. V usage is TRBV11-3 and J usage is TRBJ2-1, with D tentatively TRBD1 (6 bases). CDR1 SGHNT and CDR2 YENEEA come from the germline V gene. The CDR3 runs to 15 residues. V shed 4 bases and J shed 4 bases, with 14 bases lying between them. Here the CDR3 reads CASSSSGTPYNEQFF. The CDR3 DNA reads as TGTGCCAGCAGCTCCTCCGGGACACCTTACAATGAGCAGTTCTTC.

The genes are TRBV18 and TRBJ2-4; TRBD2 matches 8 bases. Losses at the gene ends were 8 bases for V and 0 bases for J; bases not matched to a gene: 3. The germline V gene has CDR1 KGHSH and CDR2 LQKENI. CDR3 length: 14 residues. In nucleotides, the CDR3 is TGTGCCAGCCAAGCGGGAGTAGCCAAAAACATTCAGTACTTC. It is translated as CASQAGVAKNIQYF. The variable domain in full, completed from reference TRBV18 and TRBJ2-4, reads NAGVMQNPRHLVRRRGQEARLRCSPMKGHSHVYWYRQLPEEGLKFMVYLQKENIIDESGMPKERFSAEFPKEGPSILRIQQVVRGDSAAYFCASQAGVAKNIQYFGAGTRLSVL.

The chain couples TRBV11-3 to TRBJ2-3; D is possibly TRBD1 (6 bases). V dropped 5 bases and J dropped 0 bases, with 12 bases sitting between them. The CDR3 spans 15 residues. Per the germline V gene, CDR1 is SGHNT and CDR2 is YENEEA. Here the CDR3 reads CASSPGQTSTDTQYF. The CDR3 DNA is TGTGCCAGCAGCCCCGGACAGACTAGCACAGATACGCAGTATTTT.

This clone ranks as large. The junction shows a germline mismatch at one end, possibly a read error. The CDR3 region has the DNA TGTGCCAGAAGCTTAACTCGGACAGGACTTGCAACTAATGAAAAACTGTTTTTT. This translates into CARSLTRTGLATNEKLFF. The V call is TRBV11-3, the J call TRBJ1-4; 7 bases line up with TRBD1. The CDR3 length is 18 residues. The V gene's germline CDR1 is SGHNT and CDR2 YENEEA.

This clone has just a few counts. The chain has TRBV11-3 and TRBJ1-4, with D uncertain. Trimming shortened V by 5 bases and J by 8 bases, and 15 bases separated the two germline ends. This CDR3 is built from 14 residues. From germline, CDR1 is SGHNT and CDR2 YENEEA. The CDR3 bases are TGTGCCAGCAGCCGAGACCCAGCTGGGGAAAAACTGTTTTTT. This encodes CASSRDPAGEKLFF.

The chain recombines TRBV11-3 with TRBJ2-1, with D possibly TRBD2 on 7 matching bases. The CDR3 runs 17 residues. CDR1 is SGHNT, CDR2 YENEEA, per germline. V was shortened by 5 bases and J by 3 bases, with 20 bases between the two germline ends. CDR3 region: CASSPGGAGAVYNEQFF. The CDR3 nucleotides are TGTGCCAGCAGCCCTGGGGGGGCTGGGGCGGTCTACAATGAGCAGTTCTTC.

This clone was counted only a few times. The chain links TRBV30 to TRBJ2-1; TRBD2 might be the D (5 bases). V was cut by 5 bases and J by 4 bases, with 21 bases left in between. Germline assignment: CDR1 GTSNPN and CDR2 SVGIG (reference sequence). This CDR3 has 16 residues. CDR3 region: CAWGPWTSQEYNEQFF. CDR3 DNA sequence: TGTGCCTGGGGACCCTGGACTTCCCAAGAATACAATGAGCAGTTCTTC.

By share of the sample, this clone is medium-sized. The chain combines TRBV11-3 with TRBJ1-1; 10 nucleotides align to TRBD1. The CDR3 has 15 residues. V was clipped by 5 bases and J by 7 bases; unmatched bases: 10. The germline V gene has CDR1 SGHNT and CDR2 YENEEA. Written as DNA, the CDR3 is TGTGCCAGCAGCCCGGGACAGGGGAAGGAGGTTGAAGCTTTCTTT. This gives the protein CASSPGQGKEVEAFF.

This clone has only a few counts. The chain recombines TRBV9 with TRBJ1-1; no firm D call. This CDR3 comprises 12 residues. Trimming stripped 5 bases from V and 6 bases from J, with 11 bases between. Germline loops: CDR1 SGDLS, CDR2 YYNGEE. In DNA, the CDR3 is TGTGCCAGCAGGAAGGAAGAGGCTGAAGCTTTCTTT. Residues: CASRKEEAEAFF.

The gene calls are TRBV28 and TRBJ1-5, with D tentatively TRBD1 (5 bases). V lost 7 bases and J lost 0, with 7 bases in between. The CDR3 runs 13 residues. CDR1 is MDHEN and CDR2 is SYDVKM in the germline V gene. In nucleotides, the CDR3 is TGTGCCAGCACGACAGATAGCAATCAGCCCCAGCATTTT. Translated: CASTTDSNQPQHF.

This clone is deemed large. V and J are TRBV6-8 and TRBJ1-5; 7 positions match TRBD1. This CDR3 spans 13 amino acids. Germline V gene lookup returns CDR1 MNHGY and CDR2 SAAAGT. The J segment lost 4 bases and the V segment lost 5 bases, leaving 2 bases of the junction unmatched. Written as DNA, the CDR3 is TGTGCCAGCAGTGAGACAGGGAATCAGCCCCAGCATTTT. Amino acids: CASSETGNQPQHF.

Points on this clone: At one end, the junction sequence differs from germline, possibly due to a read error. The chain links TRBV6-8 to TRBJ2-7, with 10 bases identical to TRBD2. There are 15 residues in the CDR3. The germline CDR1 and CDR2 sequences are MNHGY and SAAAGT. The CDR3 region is CAISTVAGGSYEQYF. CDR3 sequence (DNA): TGTGCCATCAGTACCGTAGCGGGGGGCTCCTACGAGCAGTACTTC.

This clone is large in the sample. The CDR3 region is CASVRDGQVNTEAFF. The CDR3, as DNA: TGTGCCAGCGTGAGAGACGGGCAGGTGAACACTGAAGCTTTCTTT. The chain is built from TRBV6-8 and TRBJ1-1; unclear D gene. The CDR3 spans 15 residues. Germline values: CDR1 MNHGY, CDR2 SAAAGT. V dropped 8 bases and J dropped 0 bases, with 16 bases sitting between them.

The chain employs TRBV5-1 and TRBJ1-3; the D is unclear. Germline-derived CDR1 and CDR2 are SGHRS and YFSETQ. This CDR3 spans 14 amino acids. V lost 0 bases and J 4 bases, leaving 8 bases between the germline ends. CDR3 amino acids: CASSLAGEGNTIYF. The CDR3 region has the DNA TGCGCCAGCAGCTTGGCGGGCGAAGGAAACACCATATATTTT. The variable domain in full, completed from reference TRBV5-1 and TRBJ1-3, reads KAGVTQTPRYLIKTRGQQVTLSCSPISGHRSVSWYQQTPGQGLQFLFEYFSETQRNKGNFPGRFSGRQFSNSRSEMNVSTLELGDSALYLCASSLAGEGNTIYFGEGSWLTVV.

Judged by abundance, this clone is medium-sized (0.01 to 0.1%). CDR3 loop: CASSSRDRGPEAFF. The CDR3 bases are TGTGCCAGCAGCTCCCGGGACAGGGGGCCTGAAGCTTTCTTT. V and J are TRBV11-3 and TRBJ1-1; 12 bases map to TRBD1. V shed 4 bases, J shed 6 bases, and the junction held 3 bases outside the gene matches. CDR3 length equals 14 residues. The germline V gene encodes CDR1 SGHNT and CDR2 YENEEA.

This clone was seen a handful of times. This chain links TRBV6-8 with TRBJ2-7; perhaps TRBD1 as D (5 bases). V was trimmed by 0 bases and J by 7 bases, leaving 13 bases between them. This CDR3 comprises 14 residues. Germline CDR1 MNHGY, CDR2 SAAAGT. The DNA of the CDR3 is TGTGCCAGCAGTTACTCGGTTGGGGCCAATGAGCAGTACTTC. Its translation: CASSYSVGANEQYF.

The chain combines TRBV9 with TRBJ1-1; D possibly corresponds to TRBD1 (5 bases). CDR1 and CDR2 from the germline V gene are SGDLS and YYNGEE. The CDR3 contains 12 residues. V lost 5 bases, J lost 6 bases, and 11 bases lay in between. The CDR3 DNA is TGTGCCAGCAGTGAATGGGGGTCTGAAGCTTTCTTT. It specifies CASSEWGSEAFF.

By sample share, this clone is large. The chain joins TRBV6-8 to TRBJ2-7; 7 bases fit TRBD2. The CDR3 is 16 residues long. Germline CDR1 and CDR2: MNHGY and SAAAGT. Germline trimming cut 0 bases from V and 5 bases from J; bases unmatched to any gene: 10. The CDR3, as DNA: TGTGCCAGCAGTTACTCTTTTACACTAGCGTCGGACGAGCAGTACTTC. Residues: CASSYSFTLASDEQYF.

CDR3 amino acids: CASSLQGGHYEQYF. In nucleotides, the CDR3 is TGTGCCAGCAGCTTACAGGGGGGTCACTACGAGCAGTACTTC. The chain is built from TRBV11-3 and TRBJ2-7; maybe TRBD1 (7 bases). V lost 2 bases, J lost 3 bases, and 11 bases lay in between. The CDR3 is 14 residues long. Germline lookup yields CDR1 SGHNT and CDR2 YENEEA.

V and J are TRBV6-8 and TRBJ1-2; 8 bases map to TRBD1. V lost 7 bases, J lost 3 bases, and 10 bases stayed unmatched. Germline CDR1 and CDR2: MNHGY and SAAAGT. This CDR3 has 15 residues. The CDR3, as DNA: TGTGCCAGCACCCTGACAGGGGAATTATACTATGGCTACACCTTC. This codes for CASTLTGELYYGYTF.

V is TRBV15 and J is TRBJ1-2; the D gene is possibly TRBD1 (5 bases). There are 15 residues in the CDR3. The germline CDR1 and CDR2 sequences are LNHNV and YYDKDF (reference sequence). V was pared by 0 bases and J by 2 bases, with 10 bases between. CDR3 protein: CATSREWGENYGYTF. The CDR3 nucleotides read TGTGCCACCAGCAGAGAGTGGGGGGAGAACTATGGCTACACCTTC.